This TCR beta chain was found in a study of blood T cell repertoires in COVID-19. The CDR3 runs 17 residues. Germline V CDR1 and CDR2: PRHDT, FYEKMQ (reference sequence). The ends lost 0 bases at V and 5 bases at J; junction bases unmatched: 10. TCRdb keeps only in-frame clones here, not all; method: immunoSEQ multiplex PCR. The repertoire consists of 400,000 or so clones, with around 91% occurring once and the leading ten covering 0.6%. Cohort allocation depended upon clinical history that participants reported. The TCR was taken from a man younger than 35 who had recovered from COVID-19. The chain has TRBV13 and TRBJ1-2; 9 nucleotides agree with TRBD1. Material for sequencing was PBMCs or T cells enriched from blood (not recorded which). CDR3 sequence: CASSLGRSLGQGYGYTF. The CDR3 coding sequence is TGTGCCAGCAGCTTAGGCCGGTCTTTGGGACAGGGATATGGCTACACCTTC.